This T cell receptor (beta chain) originates from a study of CD8 T cells in Susac syndrome. Findings and limits, study-wide: It was acknowledged in the study that the number of individuals who were included in its TCR sequencing and HLA analysis was relatively small.

When the RNA was reverse transcribed, random hexamers were used with an input of about 0.45 to 1 ug. The TCR beta CDR3 was amplified by immunoSEQ multiplex PCR across 54 Vbeta, 13 Jbeta. TCRdb itself ran the immunoSEQ multiplex PCR reads through MiXCR, one entry per CDR3 protein. This sample yields around 25,000 distinct CDR3 sequences, of which approximately 92% are seen a single time; approximately 0.62% belongs to the top ten. This clonotype occurred once. The antigen is not known. Germline assignment: CDR1 MNHEY and CDR2 SMNVEV (reference sequence). The trim removed 5 bases at V and 0 bases at J, leaving 10 bases unmatched. The CDR3 contains 17 residues.

This sequence originates from a human donor with Susac syndrome. The genes are TRBV27 and TRBJ1-5; TRBD1 aligns across 7 bases. Sample: CD8+ T cells from PBMCs. The CDR3 DNA is TGTGCCAGCAGTCCCAGCCCGGGACAGCATAGCAATCAGCCCCAGCATTTT. Translation: CASSPSPGQHSNQPQHF.